Sequencing of this T cell receptor (beta chain) was carried out in a study of shared clonotypes between healthy human individuals (dated by TCRdb to the early 2020s). Broadly, across the study: A few men and a couple of women, aged 18 to 49 years, made up the cohort. To estimate repertoire size and how much clonotypes are shared between individuals, the study performed deep sequencing of blood TCR repertoires from 4 to 6 healthy adults. Different laboratories and diverse techniques were used to prepare libraries and sequence TCR repertoires, to increase sequencing depth and limit assay-specific biases. Per donor, leukapheresis produced somewhere between about 0.85 and 9.5 billion PBMCs.

Worth noting for this clone: The specificity of this receptor is unknown. Base qualities are not recorded, but no much larger clone differs from it by a single base.

Spanning cysteine to phenylalanine, the CDR3 consists of 13 amino acids. The CDR3 DNA has 39 bases and is translated from base 1. V and J are truncated by 2 bases and 11 bases respectively, leaving an intervening sequence of 13 bases. As encoded in the germline V gene (reference sequence), CDR1 is SGHAT while CDR2 is FQDESV. Using the deep immunoSEQ assay, TCR CDR3 regions were amplified from genomic DNA by multiplex PCR. Extracted genomic DNA from each cell subset was distributed evenly across all wells of several immunoSEQ 96-well plates, and each plate was treated as a replicate. For unsorted PBMC, approximately 310 ng genomic DNA, equal to tens of thousands of T cell genomes, was loaded into each replicate PCR. Unsorted PBMC genomic DNA was sequenced across ten immunoSEQ deep assay plates. The purified libraries were quantified using a Qubit 3.0 fluorometer, sized with a Bioanalyzer 2100, and then quantified again using the KAPA Library Quantification kit. Each immunoSEQ 96-well plate was sequenced on its own single-read 150-cycle Illumina NextSeq 550 flow cell. For the original study's pipeline: Because only junctional sequences without quality scores were contained in the immunoSEQ output, filtering matching that applied to full-length reads could not be performed. To assign V/J genes and CDR3, sequences were annotated using PyIR, a Python wrapper for IgBLAST v1.9, with IMGT germline references. Any read was removed if the V/J assignment was weak (E-value above 1e-6), the CDR3 was missing, or the read contained stop codons, out-of-frame junctions, or ambiguous translated residues. V3J clonotypes were defined by identical inferred V gene, J gene, and CDR3 amino acid sequence. Percentage overlap between repertoires was calculated by dividing the number of shared unique clonotypes by the size of the smaller repertoire. Repertoire richness was assessed with RTK rarefaction, the Chao1 estimator, and Recon v2.1 estimates of unobserved clonotypes. Entries here come from immuneACCESS through TCRdb and include only in-frame sequences with V and J called. Some clones fail to appear in such tables; in the studies checked, an unresolved V gene covers under half of the shortfall, and the cause of the remainder is unknown. Clonal size and the V and J genes are those of that table, whereas D and trimming came from the DNA. The sample includes roughly 500,000 clones, with about 79% observed a single time. 10% to 15% of the sample is in the top ten clones.

The donors were healthy, HIV-negative adults with no recently reported acute infections or vaccinations. Only Caucasian adults living in Nashville, Tennessee, USA were represented among the donors. For unsorted samples, tens of millions of PBMCs were counted and genomic DNA was extracted with the QIAamp DNA Blood Mini kit. Blood was obtained by leukapheresis, after which PBMCs were separated by Ficoll-Histopaque density gradient centrifugation and cryopreserved in liquid nitrogen vapor phase. Overall study outcomes, separate from this receptor: Pairwise subsampling indicated that sequencing depth was expected to affect the degree of clonotype sharing among donors. Sampling was limited to blood, and TCR repertoires in tissue likely differ from TCR repertoires in blood. The genetic and exposure-history diversity represented was limited by the small number of donors.

The chain is encoded by TRBV11-1 joined to TRBJ2-1; no D segment can be confidently identified. Source material: PBMCs. The source of this sequence is a woman between 40 and 55 years old in good health. Some clones in this sample may be carry-over from other donors' samples. CDR3 region: CASSLLISAQQFF. The sequenced DNA is TGTGCCAGCAGCTTATTGATTTCGGCCCAGCAGTTCTTC.